Detailed here is one T cell receptor beta chain. The antigen it binds to is not known. Nothing much larger sits one base from this clone, and base qualities are not available. The cohort comprised 666 healthy bone marrow donors. At the time of sampling, every cohort member was nominally healthy, though immune exposures that went unrecorded were likely present. The donor tested CMV seronegative and was one of the 352 seronegative cohort members. A peripheral blood sample was collected from each donor, and TCR beta sequencing was performed on peripheral blood mononuclear cells. The Qiagen DNeasy Blood Extraction Kit was used to extract genomic DNA from the blood cell samples. The library relied on the immunoSEQ multiplex PCR assay. A mixture of 60 forward primers for TCR Vbeta segments and 13 reverse primers for TCR Jbeta segments was used in the multiplex PCR. Amplification of the CDR3 region of rearranged TCR beta genes was performed with a multiplex PCR assay on genomic DNA. On the Illumina HiSeq System, the amplified TCR beta libraries were sequenced as 87-base-pair reads. The paper's processing steps were these. In a later analysis, some 80 million unique TCR beta chains were counted across the approximately 670 repertoires, and approximately 11 million of these chains were shared by at least two donors. A nearest-neighbor algorithm error-corrected the raw reads and collapsed the reads into unique sequences, merging closely related sequences to remove PCR and sequencing errors. CDR3 sequences were aligned to IMGT reference sequences to assign V, D and J gene segments. For a sequence to be retained, a match of at least six nucleotides was required to both a V gene segment and a J gene segment. A rearrangement was called productive if the CDR3 had no stop codons and remained in frame with V and J, and every other rearrangement was called non-productive. CDR3 was defined by IMGT convention, running from the second conserved V-encoded cysteine to the conserved J-encoded phenylalanine. In an earlier analysis of 500 to 650 of the donors, sequences lacking an unambiguous match to a single V gene segment were excluded. In an earlier analysis of some 590 of the donors, a V segment was called functional when productive rearrangements were above 56.7%, and segregating when the standard deviation between donors exceeded 5%. A statistical classification framework was built for diagnosing cytomegalovirus status from the catalog of TCR beta chain sequences. In a later analysis, TCR nucleotide sequences were compared against IMGT/GENE-DB human TR gene sequences so that V and J genes could be assigned. A later analysis assigned CDR3 sequences and most-parsimonious VDJ recombination scenarios with the TCRdist pipeline. A later analysis defined each TCR beta chain by its CDR3 amino acid sequence plus V-gene family, and excluded reads lacking a unique V-gene family. To address suspected cross-contamination and a sequencing artifact, a later analysis removed a few hundred highly shared, low-generation-probability nucleotide sequences. In a later analysis, a clonal expansion index for each public chain was calculated from normalized within-repertoire ranks of inferred template counts. A later analysis computed generation probabilities with a VDJ recombination model fitted to out-of-frame rearrangements, and checked the results against IGoR. In a later analysis, hypergeometric tests were used to score TCR-TCR, TCR-HLA and TCR-CMV co-occurrence, with a repertoire-size bias correction applied to TCR pairs. A later analysis estimated false discovery rates by permuting HLA or CMV assignments 20 times. In a later analysis, co-occurring TCRs were grouped with DBSCAN, and TCRdist sequence similarity was added when clustering was performed within HLA-allele-positive subsets. For co-occurrence clustering, repertoires with fewer than 30,000 or more than 120,000 public chains were excluded, along with several repertoires with anomalous nucleotide sharing. TCRdb took over this immuneACCESS table, retaining in-frame rearrangements with V and J assigned. Such tables are incomplete; in checked studies, under half of the missing clones stem from an unresolved V gene, and the remainder is unexplained. The V and J calls and the clone size are those of that table, but D and trimming were determined from the DNA. The sample contains 150,000 to 200,000 clones, roughly two thirds of them found a single time. Clones ranked in the top ten supply more than 2.5% of the sample.

This sample stems from a study of cytomegalovirus exposure and HLA in healthy donors (dated by TCRdb to 2015 to 2018). In terms of the full investigation: According to an earlier analysis of a few hundred of the donors, about 179 million T cells yielded over 90 million unique TCR beta sequences and 276 Gb of sequence data. To predict cytomegalovirus infection status, the study brought together high-throughput TCR immunosequencing, statistical association of individual TCRs with disease status, and machine learning. Typing coverage differed by locus: A, B, C, DRB1 and DQB1 were typed in roughly 620-630 donors, DQA1 in 522, DPA1 in 600 to 610, and DPB1 in 450 to 490. Rather than using new phenotypic data, the later analysis identified candidate immune exposures from TCR beta sequences and from how often those sequences occurred across donors. HLA typing covered class I and class II loci at four-digit resolution. Using immunosequencing, the study profiled T cell repertoires from 640 or so subjects and related those repertoires to cytomegalovirus serostatus. A later analysis re-examined previously published TCR beta repertoires from 500 to 700 donors and added high-resolution HLA genotyping to investigate patterns of TCR occurrence. The aim of the study was to test whether cataloging public T cell receptors could identify signatures of past pathogen exposure. A later genetic analysis used genome-wide SNP genotypes for about 60% of the roughly 700 donors, treating that subset as a discovery cohort. Donor age, sex, ethnicity and CMV serostatus were compiled together with the repertoire data. About five DR-DQ haplotypes were handled as single units for association and clustering, since linkage in the cohort was strong. All discovery cohort repertoires had been generated on a single sequencing platform. To decide whether each TCR beta V gene segment behaved as functional or pseudogenic, an earlier analysis of approximately 620 of the donors relied on high-throughput TCR beta sequencing. A separate validation cohort of 90 to 150 different subjects was used in addition to the roughly 720-subject first cohort. On average, roughly 240,000 unique TCR beta nucleotide sequences were sequenced per donor among 398 genotyped donors of the cohort, with 15% to 20% of those sequences being non-productive. Of the 398 genotyped donors, approximately 81% were placed in the genetic ancestry cluster associated with self-reported Caucasian donors. An early release covering more than 500 HLA-typed donors comprised about 310 gigabases of sequencing data and 85 million or so unique TCR sequences. What the work shows at the level of the full study, not this receptor alone: Across donors, most TCR sequences were observed very rarely, whereas some public TCRs were present in many individuals. In a later analysis, the rate of TCR association differed among HLA loci, with DRB1 alleles having the most associated TCRs and HLA-C alleles having the fewest. In a later analysis, more than 15,000 TCR beta sequences were associated with specific HLA alleles at a false discovery rate of 0.05. The 87-base-pair reads could not distinguish some IMGT-functional V segments, including TRBV6-2 and TRBV6-3, so those segments were excluded. A later analysis found that HLA-associated TCR beta chains were more clonally expanded and had lower generation probabilities than equally common non-associated chains. The sequencing pipeline was judged likely to have produced a cluster of highly shared sequence variants as a technical artifact. Approximately 16 rarely observed V segments, including chromosome 9 orphons, were excluded from the earlier analysis of about 500 of the donors because counts were too low. Linkage disequilibrium might explain the correlated functional status among segregating V segments, but an unknown experimental factor could not be ruled out. Sequencing depth was assumed to be roughly uniform across donors in the presence/absence analyses, though that assumption may not hold. When HLA alleles, especially DR and DQ, strongly co-occurred, TCR associations were difficult to assign to individual alleles. In a later genetic analysis, a missense DCLRE1C variant was associated with V-gene and J-gene trimming of TCR beta chains, and the association was replicated in an independent cohort. HLA typing was unavailable for some donors at each locus, so association tests used only the typed subset. Three of the identified cytomegalovirus-associated TCR beta chains were confirmed in vitro to be specific for cytomegalovirus antigens. Broadly in line with IMGT annotations, most TCR beta V segments showed up in productive rearrangements about 90% or about 30% of the time in an earlier analysis of 587 of the donors. A further reported finding was that TCR beta sequences accurately predicted the HLA-A and HLA-B alleles for most subjects in the first cohort. The study gave a list of 150 to 200 TCR beta chains associated with cytomegalovirus. In a later analysis, several top co-occurrence clusters were reported to appear linked to parvovirus B19, influenza, CMV and Epstein-Barr virus. A later genetic analysis reported fewer N-insertions in productive TCRs among donors in an Asian-associated ancestry cluster than the 666-donor mean. According to the authors, the approach could potentially be generalized to other disease states and immunological phenotypes. The only immune exposure information available for the cohort was CMV serostatus. The classifier was reported to diagnose cytomegalovirus status with high specificity and sensitivity in both the original cohort and the validation cohort. In a later analysis, most CMV-associated TCR beta chains were found to appear HLA-restricted, with HLA associations seemingly driven largely by CMV exposure. Only TCR beta chains were sequenced in this cohort, and the absence of alpha or paired-chain data limited detectable features.

The CDR3, from cysteine to phenylalanine, totals 14 residues. Only the CDR3 region is kept as DNA, spanning 42 bases read in frame from base 1. The junction carries 9 bases between V and J, which are trimmed by 1 base and 3 bases respectively. CDR1 is given as LGHNA and CDR2 as YNFKEQ, both from the germline V gene. In this chain, TRBV4-2 is recombined with TRBJ1-2, with the D gene call left open. This sequence originates from a woman in her thirties in good health and CMV-seronegative. Sequenced: PBMCs. The encoded CDR3 is CASSQVTSDYGYTF. The sequenced DNA: TGTGCCAGCAGCCAAGTGACATCCGACTATGGCTACACCTTC.